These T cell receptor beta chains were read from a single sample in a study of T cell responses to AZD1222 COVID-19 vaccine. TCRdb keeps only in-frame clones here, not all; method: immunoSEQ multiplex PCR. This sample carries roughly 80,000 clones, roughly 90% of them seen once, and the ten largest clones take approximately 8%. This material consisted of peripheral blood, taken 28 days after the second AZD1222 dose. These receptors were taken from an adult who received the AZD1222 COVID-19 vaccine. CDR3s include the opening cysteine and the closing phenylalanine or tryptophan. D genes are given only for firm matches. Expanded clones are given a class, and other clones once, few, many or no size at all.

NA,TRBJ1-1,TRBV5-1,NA,TGCGCCAGCAGCTTCGGTTTGGACACTGAAGCTTTCTTT,CASSFGLDTEAFF
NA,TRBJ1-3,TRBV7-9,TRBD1,TGTGCCAGCAGCTCCCTCCTCCGGGACAGTAGAAACACCATATATTTT,CASSSLLRDSRNTIYF
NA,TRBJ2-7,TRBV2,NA,TGTGCCAGCTGCCCAAGACCCTCTTCCTACGAGCAGTACTTC,CASCPRPSSYEQYF
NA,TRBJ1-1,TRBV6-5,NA,TGTGCCAGCAGAAATGACAGGATGGACACTGAAGCTTTCTTT,CASRNDRMDTEAFF
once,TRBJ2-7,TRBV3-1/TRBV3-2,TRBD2,TGTGCCAGCAGCCCCGGACTAGCGGATACCTACGAGCAGTACTTC,CASSPGLADTYEQYF
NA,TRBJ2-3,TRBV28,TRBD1,TGTGCCAGCAGCCGGACAGGGGGGACAGATACGCAGTATTTT,CASSRTGGTDTQYF
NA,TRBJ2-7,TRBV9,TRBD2,TGTGCCAGCAGCCCGGGGACTAGCGGCCCCTACGAGCAGTACTTC,CASSPGTSGPYEQYF
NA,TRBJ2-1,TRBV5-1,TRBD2,TGCGCCAGCAGCTTGGGAGCTAGCGGGATCAATGAGCAGTTCTTC,CASSLGASGINEQFF
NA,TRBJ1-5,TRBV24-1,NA,TGTGCCACCAGTGAGGGTCATAATCAGCCCCAGCATTTT,CATSEGHNQPQHF
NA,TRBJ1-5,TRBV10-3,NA,TGTGCCAGTGGGGGGATTAGCAATCAGCCCCAGCATTTT,CASGGISNQPQHF
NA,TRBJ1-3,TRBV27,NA,TGTGCCAGCAGTCCCGAGTTCGGAGGGGGATACACCATATATTTT,CASSPEFGGGYTIYF
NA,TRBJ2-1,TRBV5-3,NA,TGTGCCAGAAGCTTGGCAGGCGGGGCCAACAATGAGCAGTTCTTC,CARSLAGGANNEQFF
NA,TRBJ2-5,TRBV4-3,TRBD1,TGCGCCAGCAGCCTCCAAGAGACAGGGTGGGAGACCCAGTACTTC,CASSLQETGWETQYF
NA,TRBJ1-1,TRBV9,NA,TGTGCCAGCAGCGTAGGGGTAATCGGCACTGAAGCTTTCTTT,CASSVGVIGTEAFF
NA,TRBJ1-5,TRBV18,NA,TGTGCCAGCTCACCACTTGACACCGATCAGCCCCAGCATTTT,CASSPLDTDQPQHF
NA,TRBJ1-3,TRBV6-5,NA,TGTGCCACCTCCGGGGCCCTCTCTGGAAACACCATATATTTT,CATSGALSGNTIYF
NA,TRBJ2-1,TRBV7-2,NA,TGTGCCAGCAGCGTACAAACAGGGCGGCCTGAGCAGTTCTTC,CASSVQTGRPEQFF
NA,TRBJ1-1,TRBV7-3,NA,TGTGCCAGCAGCTTAGGAGGGGCTCCGAACACTGAAGCTTTCTTT,CASSLGGAPNTEAFF
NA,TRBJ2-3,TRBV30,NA,TGTGCCTGGAGTGTAGGAAGGACTTCCACAGATACGCAGTATTTT,CAWSVGRTSTDTQYF
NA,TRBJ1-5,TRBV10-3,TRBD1,TGTGCCACGGGACAGGGGGCAGGCAATCAGCCCCAGCATTTT,CATGQGAGNQPQHF
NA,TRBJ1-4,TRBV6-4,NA,TGTGCCAGCAGCCTTGGGATACAGTCTCAGGGTGAAAAACTGTTTTTT,CASSLGIQSQGEKLFF
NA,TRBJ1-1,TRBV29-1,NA,TGCAGCGTTGAAGAGCAGAGGTACACTGAAGCTTTCTTT,CSVEEQRYTEAFF
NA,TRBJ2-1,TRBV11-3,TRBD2,TGTGCCAGCAGCTTAGCGGGAGGGAATGAGCAGTTCTTC,CASSLAGGNEQFF
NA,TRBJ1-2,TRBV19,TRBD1,TGTGCCAGTAACCGGGACAGCAACTATGGCTACACCTTC,CASNRDSNYGYTF
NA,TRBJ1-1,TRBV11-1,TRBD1,TGTGCCAGCAGCCCGCGGGACAGTACTTTTGGCACTGAAGCTTTCTTT,CASSPRDSTFGTEAFF
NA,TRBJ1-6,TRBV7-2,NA,TGTGCCAGCAGCTTAGTTGCAGGGGATTCACCCCTCCACTTT,CASSLVAGDSPLHF
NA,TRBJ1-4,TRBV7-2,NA,TGTGCCAGCAGCTTTCAGAGGTTCTCAACTAATGAAAAACTGTTTTTT,CASSFQRFSTNEKLFF
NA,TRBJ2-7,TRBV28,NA,TGTGCCAGCACTCCAGGACGGATGTACGAGCAGTACTTC,CASTPGRMYEQYF
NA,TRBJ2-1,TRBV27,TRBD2,TGTGCCAGCAGGACTAGCGGGAGGTACAATGAGCAGTTCTTC,CASRTSGRYNEQFF
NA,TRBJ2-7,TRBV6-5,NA,TGTGCCAGCAGTTACTCGGATACCGGCGAGCAGTACTTC,CASSYSDTGEQYF
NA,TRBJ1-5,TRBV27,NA,TGTGCCAGCCTCTCCAGGGCATTCGACAATCAGCCCCAGCATTTT,CASLSRAFDNQPQHF
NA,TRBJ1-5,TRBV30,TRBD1,TGTGCCTGGAGGTTACAGGGGAGCAATCAGCCCCAGCATTTT,CAWRLQGSNQPQHF
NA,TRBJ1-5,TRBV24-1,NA,TGTGCCACCAGTGAGGCCGGGGGGGGACATCAGCCCCAGCATTTT,CATSEAGGGHQPQHF
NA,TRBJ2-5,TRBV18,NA,TGTGCCAGCTCACCGCGGCAGATGGGTGGAGAGACCCAGTACTTC,CASSPRQMGGETQYF
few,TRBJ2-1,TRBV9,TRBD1,TGTGCCAGCAGCGCGGTGCAGGGGGCTGGTGAGCAGTTCTTC,CASSAVQGAGEQFF
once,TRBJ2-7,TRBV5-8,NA,TGTGCCAGCAGCTTGCACACCCGAGGGGAGCAGTACTTC,CASSLHTRGEQYF
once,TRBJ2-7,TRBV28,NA,TGTGCCAGCAGTTGGGGGAACTCCTACGAGCAGTACTTC,CASSWGNSYEQYF
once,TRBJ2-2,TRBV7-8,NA,TGTGCCAGCAGCTTAGGGGCGATCTTGGGAACCGGGGAGCTGTTTTTT,CASSLGAILGTGELFF
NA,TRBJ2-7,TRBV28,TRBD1,TGTGCCAGCAGCCAACCCGAGGACAGGCTTTACGAGCAGTACTTC,CASSQPEDRLYEQYF
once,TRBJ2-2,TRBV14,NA,TGTGCCAGCAGCCCCTCCCTTGGCGGAGCGGCGGGGAACACCGGGGAGCTGTTTTTT,CASSPSLGGAAGNTGELFF
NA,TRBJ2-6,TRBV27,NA,TGTGCCAGCACCCAGGACGGTAACTCTGGGGCCAACGTCCTGACTTTC,CASTQDGNSGANVLTF
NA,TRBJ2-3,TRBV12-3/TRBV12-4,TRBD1,TGTGCCAGCAGAACACAGGGGGGAGATACGCAGTATTTT,CASRTQGGDTQYF
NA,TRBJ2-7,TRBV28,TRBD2,TGTGCCAGCAGGTTCCGGGGGGGTGCCTACGAGCAGTACTTC,CASRFRGGAYEQYF
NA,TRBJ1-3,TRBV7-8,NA,TGTGCCAGCAGCTTAGCCCAGAGCTCTGGAAACACCATATATTTT,CASSLAQSSGNTIYF
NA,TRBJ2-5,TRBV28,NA,TGTGCCAGCAGAAATGGGGAGACCCAGTACTTC,CASRNGETQYF
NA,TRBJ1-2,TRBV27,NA,TGTGCCAGCAGTTTGGGACCCGCTAACTATGGCTACACCTTC,CASSLGPANYGYTF
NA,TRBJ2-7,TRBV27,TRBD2,TGTGCCAGCTGCTCACCCGGACTAGCGGGTAACGAGCAGTACTTC,CASCSPGLAGNEQYF
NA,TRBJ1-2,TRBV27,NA,TGTGCCAGCAGTTACCGCCCCCATGGTTCGTATGGCTACACCTTC,CASSYRPHGSYGYTF
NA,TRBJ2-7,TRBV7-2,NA,TGTGCCAGCAGCTCACCCCCCTACGAGCAGTACTTC,CASSSPPYEQYF
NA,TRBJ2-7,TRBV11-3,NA,TGTGCCAGCAGCCAAGGAGGGAACTACGAGCAGTACTTC,CASSQGGNYEQYF
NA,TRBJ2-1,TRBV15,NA,TGTGCCACCAGCAGAGGGACGACGGGAAACAATGAGCAGTTCTTC,CATSRGTTGNNEQFF
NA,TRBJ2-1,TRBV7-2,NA,TGTGCCAGCAGCTTACCCGGCAGAGAAAAGCAGTTCTTC,CASSLPGREKQFF
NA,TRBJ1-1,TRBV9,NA,TGTGCCAGCAGCGACGTCTATCAGGAAAAGAACACTGAAGCTTTCTTT,CASSDVYQEKNTEAFF
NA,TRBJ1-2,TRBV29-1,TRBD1,TGCAGCGCTGTTACTCCCGGGACAGGGGGCATCGTGAACTATGGCTACACCTTC,CSAVTPGTGGIVNYGYTF
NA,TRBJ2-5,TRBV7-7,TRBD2,TGTGCCAGCAGCCCGGCTAGCGGGAAGGGCCAAGAGACCCAGTACTTC,CASSPASGKGQETQYF